The 21 T cell receptor beta chains given below trace back to one sample, sequenced in a study of T cell responses to AZD1222 COVID-19 vaccine. Sequencing was performed with immunoSEQ multiplex PCR; in TCRdb, only in-frame clones are kept and a portion is missing. The table includes roughly 96,000 clones, approximately 90% detected once. The source was peripheral blood, collected 28 days after the second AZD1222 dose. The receptor set was obtained from an adult who received the AZD1222 COVID-19 vaccine.

The DNA of the CDR3 is TGTGCCAGTAGTATTATAGCGGGGGCCCGCACAGATACGCAGTATTTT. It yields the protein CASSIIAGARTDTQYF. The V and J genes are TRBV19 and TRBJ2-3, with 9 positions matching TRBD2. CDR3 length equals 16 residues. Per germline, CDR1 LNHDA and CDR2 SQIVND (reference sequence). V shed 3 bases, J shed 1 base, and the junction held 5 bases outside the gene matches.

The chain links TRBV7-2 to TRBJ1-1; D is possibly TRBD1 (6 bases). The CDR3 has 15 amino acids. Per the germline V gene, CDR1 is SGHTA and CDR2 is FQGNSA. Trimming left V 9 bases short and J 0 bases short, with 17 bases between. CDR3 in DNA: TGTGCCAGTAATTCGTTAGGGGGGATGAACACTGAAGCTTTCTTT. This codes for CASNSLGGMNTEAFF.

The rearrangement links TRBV27 to TRBJ1-6, with D maybe TRBD1 (5 bases). Germline V CDR1 and CDR2: MNHEY, SMNVEV (reference sequence). The length of the CDR3 is 15 residues. Deletions cut 2 bases from V and 7 bases from J, with 12 bases between. The CDR3 region is CASSLGAGGNSPLHF. The DNA for the CDR3 is TGTGCCAGCAGTTTAGGAGCGGGGGGGAATTCACCCCTCCACTTT.

The chain links TRBV6-5 to TRBJ1-2; no clear D. Germline CDR1 reads MNHEY; CDR2 reads SVGAGI. This CDR3 has 11 residues. V lost 7 bases and J lost 1, with 4 bases in between. CDR3 nucleotide sequence: TGTGCCAGCACAGTTAACTATGGCTACACCTTC. It is translated as CASTVNYGYTF.

J is TRBJ2-1 and V is TRBV29-1; TRBD2 matches at 10 bases. CDR1 is SQVTM and CDR2 is ANQGSEA in the germline V gene. V shed 4 bases and J 6 bases; nucleotides not matched to a gene: 3. The CDR3 length is 13 residues. The CDR3 sequence: CSVGGTSVNEQFF. In DNA form, the CDR3 reads TGCAGCGTTGGCGGGACTAGCGTCAATGAGCAGTTCTTC.

The chain couples TRBV11-3 to TRBJ1-6; the match to TRBD1 covers 7 bases. CDR3 size: 16 residues. Germline CDR1 reads SGHNT; CDR2 reads YENEEA. The junction had 9 bases not matched to a gene; V was cut back by 2 bases and J by 8 bases. The DNA of the CDR3 is TGTGCCAGCAGCTTAACCCACAGGGGCGCGTATTCACCCCTCCACTTT. Encoded protein: CASSLTHRGAYSPLHF.

V usage is TRBV11-3 and J usage is TRBJ1-1, with D unresolved. The ends were cut back, 2 bases at V and 7 bases at J, with 14 bases in the middle. The CDR3 is 14 residues long. The V gene's germline CDR1 is SGHNT and CDR2 YENEEA. CDR3 amino acids: CASSLSQRTGEAFF. The CDR3 DNA follows: TGTGCCAGCAGCTTATCCCAGCGGACGGGTGAAGCTTTCTTT.

The chain employs TRBV6-2 or TRBV6-3 and TRBJ2-2; D is unclear. Germline lookup yields CDR1 MNHEY and CDR2 SVGEGT. The CDR3 has 14 residues. The ends were cut back, 0 bases at V and 4 bases at J, with 6 bases in the middle. CDR3 nucleotide sequence: TGTGCCAGCAGTTACTCGTGGGTCACCGGGGAGCTGTTTTTT. Amino acids: CASSYSWVTGELFF.

This clone was observed once. The genes are TRBV3-1 (or the pseudogene TRBV3-2) and TRBJ2-3; perhaps TRBD2 as D (5 bases). The germline V gene has CDR1 LGHDT and CDR2 YNNKEL (reference sequence). This CDR3 is built from 15 residues. Trimming took off 0 bases at V and 10 bases at J, with 17 bases between the two ends. CDR3 nucleotides: TGTGCCAGCAGCCAAGACACCCTTCCTCGGGATCCGCAGTATTTT. Protein product: CASSQDTLPRDPQYF.

The count of this clone is one. V gene TRBV29-1 combines with J gene TRBJ1-1, with TRBD1 identical over 7 bases. V gave up 6 bases and J gave up 2 bases; unmatched junction bases: 6. The CDR3 runs to 13 residues. Per germline, CDR1 SQVTM and CDR2 ANQGSEA. The CDR3 sequence is CSVSEGANTEAFF. DNA of the CDR3: TGCAGCGTCTCTGAGGGGGCAAACACTGAAGCTTTCTTT. Complete variable domain (other parts from reference TRBV29-1 and TRBJ1-1): SAVISQKPSRDICQRGTSLTIQCQVDSQVTMMFWYRQQPGQSLTLIATANQGSEATYESGFVIDKFPISRPNLTFSTLTVSNMSPEDSSIYLCSVSEGANTEAFFGQGTRLTVV.

The J gene is TRBJ2-1, the V gene TRBV30, with D uncertain. With 0 bases removed from V and 6 bases from J, the gap between germline ends came to 3 bases. The germline V gene encodes CDR1 GTSNPN and CDR2 SVGIG (reference sequence). CDR3 length equals 11 residues. The CDR3 loop reads CAWSVLNEQFF. The DNA of the CDR3 is TGTGCCTGGAGTGTCCTCAATGAGCAGTTCTTC.

The J gene is TRBJ2-1, the V gene TRBV6-5; D remains ambiguous. Deletions cut 6 bases from V and 9 bases from J, with 12 bases between. Germline V gene lookup returns CDR1 MNHEY and CDR2 SVGAGI. The CDR3 is made up of 12 amino acids. CDR3 sequence (DNA): TGTGCCAGCAGACCTCTACGTTTTGAGCAGTTCTTC. Translating it yields CASRPLRFEQFF.

The chain joins TRBV9 to TRBJ1-1; unclear D gene. V lost 0 bases and J 1 base, leaving 13 bases between the germline ends. CDR1 is SGDLS and CDR2 is YYNGEE in the germline V gene. This CDR3 has 16 residues. CDR3: CASSVGSGRGNTEAFF. In DNA form, the CDR3 reads TGTGCCAGCAGCGTAGGGAGCGGGCGCGGGAACACTGAAGCTTTCTTT.

V and J are TRBV29-1 and TRBJ2-5; possible D gene TRBD2, 5 bases. Germline V CDR1 and CDR2: SQVTM, ANQGSEA. The V end lost 7 bases, the J end lost 3 bases, and 15 bases lay between the germline ends. The CDR3 sequence is 13 residues long. CDR3 bases: TGCAGCGCGAAACAGCGGATCGAAGAGACCCAGTACTTC. Its protein is CSAKQRIEETQYF. The variable domain in full, completed from reference TRBV29-1 and TRBJ2-5, reads SAVISQKPSRDICQRGTSLTIQCQVDSQVTMMFWYRQQPGQSLTLIATANQGSEATYESGFVIDKFPISRPNLTFSTLTVSNMSPEDSSIYLCSAKQRIEETQYFGPGTRLLVL.

The J gene is TRBJ1-4, the V gene TRBV19; 9 positions agree with TRBD1. CDR1 is LNHDA, CDR2 SQIVND, per germline (reference sequence). Losses at the gene ends were 6 bases for V and 8 bases for J; bases not matched to a gene: 13. The CDR3 is made up of 16 amino acids. The CDR3 nucleotides read TGTGCCAGTAGGCACCCCGGGACAGGGCTAGGCGAAAAACTGTTTTTT. Protein: CASRHPGTGLGEKLFF.

The rearrangement links TRBV28 to TRBJ1-1, with D tentatively TRBD1 (5 bases). In germline, CDR1 is MDHEN, CDR2 SYDVKM. The CDR3 runs 14 residues. V lost 10 bases to trimming and J lost 0 bases, with 15 bases between them. CDR3: CATGTTYMNTEAFF. In nucleotides, the CDR3 is TGTGCCACCGGGACCACTTACATGAACACTGAAGCTTTCTTT.

In this sample, this clone turned up a few times. The chain couples TRBV20-1 to TRBJ1-4; D gene ambiguous. V gave up 3 bases and J gave up 0 bases, with 5 bases separating them. The CDR3 is made up of 13 amino acids. The germline V gene encodes CDR1 DFQATT and CDR2 SNEGSKA (reference sequence). The CDR3 region is CSASGTTNEKLFF. CDR3 in DNA: TGCAGTGCTAGTGGGACAACTAATGAAAAACTGTTTTTT.

This chain links TRBV9 with TRBJ1-1; 8 bases are a match to TRBD1. The CDR3 extends over 15 amino acids. Germline V gives CDR1 SGDLS, CDR2 YYNGEE. V shed 4 bases, J shed 1 base, and the junction held 6 bases outside the gene matches. CDR3 sequence (DNA): TGTGCCAGCAGCCCCGGGGACAGGACGAACACTGAAGCTTTCTTT. Encoded protein: CASSPGDRTNTEAFF. The full variable domain, with the rest looked up from reference TRBV9 and TRBJ1-1, is DSGVTQTPKHLITATGQRVTLRCSPRSGDLSVYWYQQSLDQGLQFLIQYYNGEERAKGNILERFSAQQFPDLHSELNLSSLELGDSALYFCASSPGDRTNTEAFFGQGTRLTVV.

The V call is TRBV18, the J call TRBJ2-5, with 7 bases aligning to TRBD1. The CDR3 sequence is 13 residues long. CDR1 and CDR2 (germline): KGHSH, LQKENI. The ends lost 4 bases at V and 7 bases at J; junction bases unmatched: 6. CDR3 amino acids: CASSHQGDWTQYF. CDR3 in DNA: TGTGCCAGCTCACACCAGGGGGATTGGACCCAGTACTTC.

The rearrangement links TRBV6-5 to TRBJ1-1; possible D gene TRBD1, 6 bases. Deletions cut 1 base from V and 4 bases from J, with 13 bases between. CDR3 length: 15 amino acids. Germline assignment: CDR1 MNHEY and CDR2 SVGAGI. The CDR3 nucleotides are TGTGCCAGCAGTTACTTCCAGGGGTCGGGCACTGAAGCTTTCTTT. This sequence encodes CASSYFQGSGTEAFF.

The genes are TRBV11-2 and TRBJ1-6, with no clear D. Germline CDR1 SGHAT, CDR2 FQNNGV. With 5 bases removed from V and 9 bases from J, the gap between germline ends came to 11 bases. This CDR3 is built from 13 residues. The CDR3 loop reads CASSAQRSSPLHF. The CDR3 region has the DNA TGTGCCAGCAGCGCACAGAGGAGTTCACCCCTCCACTTT.